This paragraph covers one T cell receptor beta chain sequence. The data are from a study of T-cell reconstitution after alpha-beta-depleted transplantation in children. Using unique molecular identifiers, the investigators prepared the TCRbeta library. TCRdb fed the PCR reads into MiXCR, producing one record per CDR3 protein. Of a few hundred thousand distinct CDR3 sequences detected, about 9.3% appear once; the ten largest clones hold 2% to 3%. The length of the CDR3 is 15 residues. The germline V gene has CDR1 SGHTA and CDR2 FQGNSA. The V and J ends lost 3 bases and 2 bases, in that order; junction bases with no gene match: 3.

The sequencing used PBMCs from the stem cell graft donor, collected from the stem cell graft. This TCR was sampled from a human donor who donated a stem cell graft to a child with acute lymphoblastic leukemia. V gene TRBV7-2 combines with J gene TRBJ2-7; 11 positions agree with TRBD1. This CDR3 is CASSLGQGGAYEQYF. CDR3 DNA: TGTGCCAGCAGCTTGGGACAGGGGGGGGCCTACGAGCAGTACTTC.